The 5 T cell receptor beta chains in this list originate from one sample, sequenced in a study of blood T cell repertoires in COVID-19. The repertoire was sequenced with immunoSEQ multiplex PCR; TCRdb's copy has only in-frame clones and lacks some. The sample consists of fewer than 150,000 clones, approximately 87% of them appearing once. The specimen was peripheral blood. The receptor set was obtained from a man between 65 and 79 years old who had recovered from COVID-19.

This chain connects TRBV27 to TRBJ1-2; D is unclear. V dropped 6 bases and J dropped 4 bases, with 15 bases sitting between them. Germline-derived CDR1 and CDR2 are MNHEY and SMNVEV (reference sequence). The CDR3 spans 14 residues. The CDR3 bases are TGTGCCAGCAGCCCTCGTCTTACTTCCTATGGCTACACCTTC. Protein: CASSPRLTSYGYTF.

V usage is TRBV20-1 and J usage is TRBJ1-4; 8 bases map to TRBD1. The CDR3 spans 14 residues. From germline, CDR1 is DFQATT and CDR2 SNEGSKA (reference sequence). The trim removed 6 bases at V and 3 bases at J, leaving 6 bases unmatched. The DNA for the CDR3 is TGCAGTGCGAGTCAGGGGGCGGCTAATGAAAAACTGTTTTTT. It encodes CSASQGAANEKLFF.

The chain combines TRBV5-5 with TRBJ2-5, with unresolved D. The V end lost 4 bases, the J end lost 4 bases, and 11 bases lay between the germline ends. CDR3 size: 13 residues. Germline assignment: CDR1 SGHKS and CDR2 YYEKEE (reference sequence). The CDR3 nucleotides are TGTGCCAGCAGCCTCTCACTCCGAGAGACCCAGTACTTC. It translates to CASSLSLRETQYF.

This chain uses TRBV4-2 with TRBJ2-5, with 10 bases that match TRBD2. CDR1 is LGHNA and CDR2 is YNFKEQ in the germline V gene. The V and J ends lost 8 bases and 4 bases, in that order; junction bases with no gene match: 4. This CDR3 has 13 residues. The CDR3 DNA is TGTGCCAGCCGTGGACTAGCGGTAGAGACCCAGTACTTC. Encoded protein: CASRGLAVETQYF.

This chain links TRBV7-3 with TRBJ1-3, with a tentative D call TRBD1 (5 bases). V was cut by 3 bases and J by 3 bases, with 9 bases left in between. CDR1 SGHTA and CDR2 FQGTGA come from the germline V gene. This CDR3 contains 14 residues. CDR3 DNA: TGTGCCAGCAGCTTTGGGGGAGGTGGAAACACCATATATTTT. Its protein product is CASSFGGGGNTIYF. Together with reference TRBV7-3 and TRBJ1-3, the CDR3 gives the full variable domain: GAGVSQTPSNKVTEKGKYVELRCDPISGHTALYWYRQSLGQGPEFLIYFQGTGAADDSGLPNDRFFAVRPEGSVSTLKIQRTERGDSAVYLCASSFGGGGNTIYFGEGSWLTVV.